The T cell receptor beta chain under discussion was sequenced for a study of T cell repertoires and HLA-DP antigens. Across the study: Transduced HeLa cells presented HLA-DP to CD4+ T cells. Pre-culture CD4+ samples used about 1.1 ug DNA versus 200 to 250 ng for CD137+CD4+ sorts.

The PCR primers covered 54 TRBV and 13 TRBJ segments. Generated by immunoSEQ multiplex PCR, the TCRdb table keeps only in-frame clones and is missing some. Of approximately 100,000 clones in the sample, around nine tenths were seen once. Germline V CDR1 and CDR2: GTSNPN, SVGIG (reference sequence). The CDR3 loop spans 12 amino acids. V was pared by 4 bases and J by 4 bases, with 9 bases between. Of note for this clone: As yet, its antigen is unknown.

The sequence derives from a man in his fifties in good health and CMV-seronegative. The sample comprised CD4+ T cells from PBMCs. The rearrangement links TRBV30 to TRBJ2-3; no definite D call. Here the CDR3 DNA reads TGTGCCTGGACTCGAAGTTCAGATACGCAGTATTTT. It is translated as CAWTRSSDTQYF.